These 27 T cell receptor beta chains were all obtained from the same sample, sequenced in a study of spatial heterogeneity in lung cancer. The time point here: sample taken at primary tumor resection. TCRdb passed the 5' RACE reads through MiXCR, listing each CDR3 protein once. The data contain about 40,000 distinct CDR3 sequences, around 5% of them singletons. The material was PBMCs, obtained at surgery. The receptors stem from a female donor with early-stage non-small cell lung cancer.

This clonotype was recorded at least ten times. The V call is TRBV27, the J call TRBJ1-4, with a possible D match to TRBD1 (6 bases). Germline V gene sequence: CDR1 MNHEY, CDR2 SMNVEV (reference sequence). V gave up 11 bases and J gave up 0 bases, with 28 bases separating them. This CDR3 region has 19 residues. DNA of the CDR3: TGTGCCGGAACTCACCCACCGCTGACAGGTCGGCCAACTAATGAAAAACTGTTTTTT. Its protein product is CAGTHPPLTGRPTNEKLFF.

This clonotype has at least ten counts. This rearrangement joins TRBV4-3 to TRBJ2-7; the match to TRBD2 covers 10 bases. After removal of 0 bases from V and 3 bases from J, the junction contained 2 bases not matched to a gene. Germline CDR1 LGHNA, CDR2 YSLEER. This CDR3 region has 15 residues. Written as DNA, the CDR3 is TGCGCCAGCAGCCAAGACTCTAGCGGGGGCTACGAGCAGTACTTC. Its protein product is CASSQDSSGGYEQYF.

This clonotype was observed a few times. V gene TRBV7-8 combines with J gene TRBJ2-1; D may be TRBD2 (6 bases). Trimming took off 5 bases at V and 8 bases at J, with 13 bases between the two ends. This CDR3 contains 13 residues. Per germline, CDR1 SGHVS and CDR2 FQNEAQ. CDR3 bases: TGTGCCAGCAGCCGGGACTCTCGCGATGAGCAGTTCTTC. Its translation: CASSRDSRDEQFF. Variable domain in full (rest from reference TRBV7-8 and TRBJ2-1): GAGVSQSPRYKVAKRGQDVALRCDPISGHVSLFWYQQALGQGPEFLTYFQNEAQLDKSGLPSDRFFAERPEGSVSTLKIQRTQQEDSAVYLCASSRDSRDEQFFGPGTRLTVL.

CDR3 in amino acids: CASSLDDTTSPLHF. For the CDR3, the DNA is TGCGCCAGCAGCTTGGACGACACAACATCACCCCTCCACTTT. The chain has TRBV5-1 and TRBJ1-6, with D unresolved. Looked up from germline, CDR1 is SGHRS and CDR2 is YFSETQ. Trimming removed 0 bases from V and 10 bases from J, with 11 bases in between. There are 14 residues in the CDR3.

The chain links TRBV4-2 to TRBJ2-1, with TRBD1 as a possible D gene (8 bases). The ends were cut back, 1 base at V and 4 bases at J, with 14 bases in the middle. CDR3 length equals 16 residues. From germline, CDR1 is LGHNA and CDR2 YNFKEQ. The CDR3 loop is CASSQVRGRGYNEQFF. The CDR3 DNA reads as TGTGCCAGCAGCCAAGTCAGGGGGCGGGGGTACAATGAGCAGTTCTTC.

This clonotype came up many times. This chain links TRBV5-1 with TRBJ1-6; D perhaps matches TRBD1 (5 bases). The CDR3 runs 14 residues. From germline, CDR1 is SGHRS and CDR2 YFSETQ. Trimming removed 4 bases at V and 9 bases at J, with 14 bases between. The CDR3 coding sequence is TGCGCCAGCAGCATCAGGGAGTACGGTTCACCCCTCCACTTT. Its protein is CASSIREYGSPLHF.

This clonotype was picked up many times. This chain connects TRBV15 to TRBJ2-3; either TRBD1 or TRBD2 may supply D (5 bases each). The CDR3 loop spans 13 amino acids. Germline V gene sequence: CDR1 LNHNV, CDR2 YYDKDF (reference sequence). V was pared by 5 bases and J by 2 bases, with 8 bases between. The CDR3 nucleotides read TGTGCCACCAGCCTCGGGGCCACAGATACGCAGTATTTT. It encodes CATSLGATDTQYF.

In its sample, this clonotype ranks as large. This chain joins TRBV7-2 and TRBJ2-6, with D unresolved. This CDR3 has 16 amino acids. The ends were cut back, 4 bases at V and 0 bases at J, with 10 bases in the middle. Germline CDR1 and CDR2: SGHTA and FQGNSA. The CDR3 spells CASSSDVSSGANVLTF. For the CDR3, the DNA is TGTGCCAGCAGCTCGGACGTGAGCTCTGGGGCCAACGTCCTGACTTTC.

There are many counts of this clonotype. The chain uses TRBV28 and TRBJ2-7; the match to TRBD1 covers 7 bases. V lost 6 bases and J lost 5; bases outside the gene matches: 16. The CDR3 runs to 16 residues. Germline V lookup: CDR1 MDHEN, CDR2 SYDVKM. CDR3 sequence reads: CASRDTSKPGQNEQYF. CDR3 DNA sequence: TGTGCCAGCAGAGATACGTCTAAGCCGGGACAGAACGAGCAGTACTTC.

This clonotype was detected a few times. The chain carries TRBV28 and TRBJ2-7; 15 positions match TRBD2. The V gene's germline CDR1 is MDHEN and CDR2 SYDVKM. CDR3 size: 18 residues. V trimming: 11 bases; J trimming: 7 bases; junction bases outside the gene matches: 21. The DNA of the CDR3 is TGTGCCTCGGCTTATCCTTTAGGGACTAGCGGGGGGACCTGGGAGCAGTACTTC. Protein: CASAYPLGTSGGTWEQYF.

This clonotype has a handful of counts. This may be a read error: a much more frequent sequence differs by one nucleotide. V is TRBV7-9 and J is TRBJ2-3; D call uncertain. Trimming stripped 4 bases from V and 1 base from J, with 3 bases between. The CDR3 consists of 12 residues. CDR1 and CDR2 (germline): SEHNR, FQNEAQ (reference sequence). For the CDR3, the DNA is TGTGCCAGCAGCTCAGGCACAGATACGCAGTATTTT. Residues: CASSSGTDTQYF.

This clonotype is medium-sized (0.01 to 0.1%). The rearrangement uses TRBV3-1 and TRBJ2-2; D unclear. The CDR3 runs 14 residues. CDR1 is LGHDT and CDR2 is YNNKEL in the germline V gene (reference sequence). Between the trimmed V and J ends, which lost 3 bases and 0 bases, there was a span of 5 bases. The CDR3 DNA is TGTGCCAGCAGCCATGGGACGAACACCGGGGAGCTGTTTTTT. Translating gives CASSHGTNTGELFF.

This clonotype was seen ten or more times. The chain combines TRBV6-2 or TRBV6-3 with TRBJ1-1; 8 bases agree with TRBD1. V was pared by 7 bases and J by 4 bases, with 17 bases of the junction left unmatched. From germline, CDR1 is MNHEY and CDR2 SVGEGT. This CDR3 region has 17 residues. The CDR3 sequence is CASTRQTGGVKVTEAFF. CDR3 nucleotide sequence: TGTGCCAGCACCCGTCAAACAGGGGGAGTTAAGGTCACTGAAGCTTTCTTT.

This clonotype has a handful of counts. Written as DNA, the CDR3 is TGTGCCAGCAGTGAAGCGCTTCGAGGGGGGTACAATGAGCAGTTCTTC. This codes for CASSEALRGGYNEQFF. The chain uses TRBV6-1 and TRBJ2-1; D is perhaps TRBD1 or TRBD2 (6 bases each). Germline-derived CDR1 and CDR2 are MNHNS and SASEGT. This CDR3 has 16 residues. V lost 0 bases, J lost 4 bases, and 13 bases lay in between.

This clonotype was seen repeatedly, ten times or more. The rearrangement uses TRBV6-2 or TRBV6-3 and TRBJ2-5; TRBD2 might be the D (7 bases). This CDR3 has 15 residues. Germline loops: CDR1 MNHEY, CDR2 SVGEGT. Trimming removed 4 bases from V and 2 bases from J, with 14 bases in between. CDR3 protein: CASSSRGGGQETQYF. DNA for the CDR3: TGTGCCAGCAGTTCCAGAGGGGGGGGTCAAGAGACCCAGTACTTC.

This clonotype was detected ten times or more. This chain joins TRBV6-5 and TRBJ1-1; maybe TRBD1 (6 bases). Germline V lookup: CDR1 MNHEY, CDR2 SVGAGI. Deletions cut 2 bases from V and 7 bases from J, with 17 bases between. CDR3 length: 15 residues. The CDR3 loop reads CASSYPGHMGIEAFF. CDR3 DNA: TGTGCCAGCAGTTACCCGGGACATATGGGGATTGAAGCTTTCTTT.

This clonotype was seen at least ten times. The chain links TRBV29-1 to TRBJ2-7; 10 bases line up with TRBD1. This CDR3 is built from 14 residues. V was clipped by 6 bases and J by 6 bases; unmatched bases: 11. Germline CDR1 SQVTM, CDR2 ANQGSEA. CDR3 protein: CSVGRDRGRSEQYF. DNA of the CDR3: TGCAGCGTAGGGCGGGACAGGGGAAGATCCGAGCAGTACTTC.

This clonotype occurred a few times. This chain joins TRBV6-2 or TRBV6-3 and TRBJ1-6, with D unclear. CDR3 length: 18 residues. CDR1 and CDR2 from the germline V gene are MNHEY and SVGEGT. V was trimmed by 0 bases and J by 0 bases, leaving 12 bases between them. CDR3 residues: CASSYSAGRSSYNSPLHF. DNA of the CDR3: TGTGCCAGCAGTTACTCGGCGGGCCGAAGCTCCTATAATTCACCCCTCCACTTT.

V usage is TRBV12-3 or TRBV12-4 and J usage is TRBJ1-5; D is undetermined. V was trimmed by 5 bases and J by 3 bases, leaving 11 bases between them. This CDR3 is built from 14 residues. CDR3 in DNA: TGTGCCAGCAGTCCCCCCGGGCCCAATCAGCCCCAGCATTTT. Translating it yields CASSPPGPNQPQHF.

This clonotype was seen only a few times. The rearrangement links TRBV15 to TRBJ2-1, with TRBD2 identical over 7 bases. CDR1 is LNHNV and CDR2 is YYDKDF in the germline V gene (reference sequence). This CDR3 comprises 16 residues. The junction had 10 bases not matched to a gene; V was cut back by 3 bases and J by 5 bases. Here the CDR3 DNA reads TGTGCCACCAGCAGGAAGGGAGGGACTATAAACAATGAGCAGTTCTTC. Amino acid sequence: CATSRKGGTINNEQFF.

This clonotype was counted at least ten times. This chain uses TRBV20-1 with TRBJ1-4; 8 bases match TRBD1. The CDR3 totals 15 residues. Germline CDR1 is DFQATT and CDR2 is SNEGSKA (reference sequence). Trimming took 0 bases from V and 9 from J; bases not matched to a gene: 9. In DNA, the CDR3 is TGCAGTGCTAGAGATAAAACAGGGGGTCGGAAAAAACTGTTTTTT. Protein: CSARDKTGGRKKLFF.

In this sample, this clonotype turned up many times. The CDR3 DNA reads as TGTGCCAGCAGCTACGGGACTAGCGGGGGAGGAGAGCAGTACTTC. This encodes CASSYGTSGGGEQYF. The chain couples TRBV7-3 to TRBJ2-7, with 14 positions matching TRBD2. The junction had 6 bases not matched to a gene; V was cut back by 4 bases and J by 7 bases. The CDR3 is 15 residues long. CDR1 is SGHTA, CDR2 FQGTGA, per germline.

This clonotype was seen ten or more times. This sequence joins TRBV5-6 and TRBJ1-6, with D uncertain. CDR1 is SGHDT, CDR2 YYEEEE, per germline. The V gene lost 2 bases and the J gene lost 11 bases, with 8 bases spanning the gap. CDR3 size: 12 residues. The CDR3 DNA sequence: TGTGCCAGCAGCTTTTACCCTCCACCCCTCCACTTT. Amino acids: CASSFYPPPLHF.

This clonotype rates as medium-sized (0.01 to 0.1%). The V call is TRBV28, the J call TRBJ2-3; D not certain. CDR3 length: 11 residues. V was trimmed by 6 bases and J by 5 bases, leaving 6 bases between them. The V gene's germline CDR1 is MDHEN and CDR2 SYDVKM. CDR3 residues: CASSHQDTQYF. The CDR3 region has the DNA TGTGCCAGCAGCCACCAAGATACGCAGTATTTT.

In its sample, this clonotype was seen many times. The V gene is TRBV12-3 or TRBV12-4, the J gene TRBJ2-3; 7 bases fit TRBD1. The CDR3 consists of 15 residues. The V segment lost 4 bases and the J segment 2 bases; nucleotides outside the gene matches: 6. The CDR3 DNA reads as TGTGCCAGCAGTTCACAGGGGCGAGTCACAGATACGCAGTATTTT. Translation: CASSSQGRVTDTQYF.

This clonotype was counted ten times or more. DNA of the CDR3: TGTGCCAGCAGCTTGGTTGGACGGTCCTACGAGCAGTACTTC. It codes for CASSLVGRSYEQYF. V is TRBV5-5 and J is TRBJ2-7; D not resolved. Per the germline V gene, CDR1 is SGHKS and CDR2 is YYEKEE (reference sequence). The CDR3 totals 14 residues. V was trimmed by 0 bases and J by 1 base, leaving 8 bases between them.

The chain employs TRBV6-5 and TRBJ2-1; D unresolved. This CDR3 region has 14 residues. Germline V gene data show CDR1 as MNHEY and CDR2 as SVGAGI. The ends were cut back, 2 bases at V and 9 bases at J, with 14 bases in the middle. The CDR3 DNA sequence: TGTGCCAGCAGTTACCTAAGAGGTAGGAGTGAGCAGTTCTTC. It yields the protein CASSYLRGRSEQFF.